This paragraph covers one T cell receptor beta chain sequence. The antigen is unknown. The sample comes from a study of cytomegalovirus exposure and HLA in healthy donors. Whole-study context: Early on, a data release was issued that held approximately 92 million unique TCRs from HLA-typed donors. Notes on the study in general: With later analysis, a missense DCLRE1C variant became linked to TCR beta V- and J-gene trimming. Cytomegalovirus association was listed for under 200 TCR beta chains. In a later analysis, parvovirus B19, influenza, CMV and Epstein-Barr virus appeared linked to several top co-occurrence clusters.

Vbeta (60) and Jbeta (13) primers were used in the PCR. The method was immunoSEQ multiplex PCR; TCRdb's version includes in-frame clones alone and lacks a portion of them. The table includes 100,000 to 150,000 clones, roughly three quarters detected once. V was pared by 2 bases and J by 8 bases, with 6 bases of the junction left unmatched. There are 14 residues in the CDR3. Germline loops: CDR1 MNHEY, CDR2 SVGAGI. This chain joins TRBV6-5 and TRBJ2-1, with TRBD1 identical over 7 bases. The receptor was isolated from a woman aged 35 to 49 in good health and CMV-seronegative. The specimen was PBMCs. The CDR3 region has the DNA TGTGCCAGCAGTTACGGGGCAGGGGGTTATGAGCAGTTCTTC. Translation gives CASSYGAGGYEQFF.